The present entry profiles one T cell receptor beta chain with its context. Its antigen is unidentified. The method was immunoSEQ multiplex PCR; TCRdb's version includes in-frame clones alone and lacks a portion of them. Of 12,000 to 15,000 clones listed, just over 90% are singletons. This entry is derived from a study of B cell selection in AIRE deficiency. Study observations and caveats: Patient Tconv cells held roughly 28% of Treg sequences shared by healthy donors.

The regulatory T cell sort gate was CD4+CD25hiCD127low/negative. The CDR3 has 16 residues. The V and J ends lost 3 bases and 3 bases, in that order; junction bases with no gene match: 4. Germline V CDR1 and CDR2: KGHSH, LQKENI. The V call is TRBV18, the J call TRBJ2-6; 8 positions agree with TRBD1. The receptor's source is a human donor with AIRE deficiency. Sequencing input: Tregs sorted from PBMCs. The DNA of the CDR3 is TGTGCCAGCTCACCCCAGGGGGCCTATGGGGCCAACGTCCTGACTTTC. Translated, it gives CASSPQGAYGANVLTF.